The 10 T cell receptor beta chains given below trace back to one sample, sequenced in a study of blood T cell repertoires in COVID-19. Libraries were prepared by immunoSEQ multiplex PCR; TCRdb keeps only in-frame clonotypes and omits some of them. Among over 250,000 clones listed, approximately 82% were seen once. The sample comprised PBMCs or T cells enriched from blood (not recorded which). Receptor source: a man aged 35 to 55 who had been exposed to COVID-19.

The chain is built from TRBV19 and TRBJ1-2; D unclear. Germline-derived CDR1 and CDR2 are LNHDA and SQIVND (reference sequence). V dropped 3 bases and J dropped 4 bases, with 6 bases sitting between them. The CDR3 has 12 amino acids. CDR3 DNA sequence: TGTGCCAGTAGTATGGCCCCCTATGGCTACACCTTC. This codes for CASSMAPYGYTF.

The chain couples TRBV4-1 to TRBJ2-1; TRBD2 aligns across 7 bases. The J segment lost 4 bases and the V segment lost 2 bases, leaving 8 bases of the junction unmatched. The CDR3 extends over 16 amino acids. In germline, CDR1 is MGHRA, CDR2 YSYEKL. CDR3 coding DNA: TGCGCCAGCAGCCAAACGGGGAGGGGCTCGTACAATGAGCAGTTCTTC. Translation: CASSQTGRGSYNEQFF.

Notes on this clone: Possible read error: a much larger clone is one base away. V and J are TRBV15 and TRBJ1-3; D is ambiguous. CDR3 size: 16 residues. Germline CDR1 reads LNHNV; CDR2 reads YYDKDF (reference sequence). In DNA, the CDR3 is TGTGCCACCAGCAGAGAAAGGAGCGAAGCTGGAAACATCATATATTTT. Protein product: CATSRERSEAGNIIYF.

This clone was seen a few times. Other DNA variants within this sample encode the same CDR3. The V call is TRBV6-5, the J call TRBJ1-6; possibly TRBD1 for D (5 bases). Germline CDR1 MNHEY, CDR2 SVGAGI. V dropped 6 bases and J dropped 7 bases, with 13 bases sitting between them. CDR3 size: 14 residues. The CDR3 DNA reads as TGTGCCAGCAGCCCCGACAGACTCAATTCACCCCTCCACTTT. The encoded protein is CASSPDRLNSPLHF.

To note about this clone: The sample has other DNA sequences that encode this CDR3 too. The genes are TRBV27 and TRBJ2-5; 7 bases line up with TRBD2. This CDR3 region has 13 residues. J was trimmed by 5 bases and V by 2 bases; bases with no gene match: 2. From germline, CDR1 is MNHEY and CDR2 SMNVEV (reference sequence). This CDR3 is CASSLRRGETQYF. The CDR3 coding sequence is TGTGCCAGCAGTTTAAGGCGGGGGGAGACCCAGTACTTC.

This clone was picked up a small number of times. The CDR3 reads CASSPLAGGYEQYF. The CDR3 bases are TGTGCCAGCAGCCCTCTAGCGGGGGGCTACGAGCAGTACTTC. The chain uses TRBV7-9 and TRBJ2-7, with 11 bases fitting TRBD2. This CDR3 region has 14 residues. After removal of 5 bases from V and 3 bases from J, the junction contained 3 bases not matched to a gene. CDR1 and CDR2 from the germline V gene are SEHNR and FQNEAQ (reference sequence).

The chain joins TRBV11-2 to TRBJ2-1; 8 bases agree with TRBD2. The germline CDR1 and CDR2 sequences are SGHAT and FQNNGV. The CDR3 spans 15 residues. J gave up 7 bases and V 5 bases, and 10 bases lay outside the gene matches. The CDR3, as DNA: TGTGCCAGCAGCCCTGAGCGGGAGTTGTTGAATGAGCAGTTCTTC. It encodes CASSPERELLNEQFF.

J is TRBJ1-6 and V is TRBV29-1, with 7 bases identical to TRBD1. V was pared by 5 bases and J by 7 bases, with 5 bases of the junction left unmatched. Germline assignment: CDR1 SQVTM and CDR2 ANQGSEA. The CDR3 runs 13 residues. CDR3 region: CSVTRDSNSPLHF. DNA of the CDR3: TGCAGCGTTACTCGGGACAGCAATTCACCCCTCCACTTT.

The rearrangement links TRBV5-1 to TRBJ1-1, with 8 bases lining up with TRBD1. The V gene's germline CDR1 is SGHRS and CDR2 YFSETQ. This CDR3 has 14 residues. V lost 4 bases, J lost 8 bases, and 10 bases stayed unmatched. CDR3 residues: CASSRMTGDLEAFF. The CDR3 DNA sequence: TGCGCCAGCAGCAGAATGACAGGGGACCTAGAAGCTTTCTTT.

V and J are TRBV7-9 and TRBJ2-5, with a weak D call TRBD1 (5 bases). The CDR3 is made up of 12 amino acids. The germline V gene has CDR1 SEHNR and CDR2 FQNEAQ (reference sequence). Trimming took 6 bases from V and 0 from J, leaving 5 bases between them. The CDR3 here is CASRTDQETQYF. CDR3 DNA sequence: TGTGCCAGCAGGACAGACCAAGAGACCCAGTACTTC.